Below, 5 T cell receptor beta chains from the same sample are listed, as sequenced in a study of blood T cell repertoires in COVID-19. Method: immunoSEQ multiplex PCR; TCRdb's copy keeps in-frame clones and lacks some. The sample shows approximately 150,000 clones, roughly 84% of them seen only once. Input material: PBMCs or T cells enriched from blood (not recorded which). The receptors come from a man aged 55 to 70 who had recovered from COVID-19.

V is TRBV28 and J is TRBJ2-1, with 13 bases lining up with TRBD2. The V gene end was trimmed by 6 bases and the J gene end by 5 bases; junction bases not matched to a gene: 10. The CDR3 is made up of 17 amino acids. CDR1 and CDR2 from the germline V gene are MDHEN and SYDVKM. For the CDR3, the DNA is TGTGCCAGCAGCAATACTATGGGACTAGCGGGACACAATGAGCAGTTCTTC. The encoded protein is CASSNTMGLAGHNEQFF.

This clone was observed a handful of times. This chain connects TRBV7-9 to TRBJ2-3; 7 bases match TRBD2. The CDR3 has 15 residues. V was pared by 1 base and J by 4 bases, with 5 bases of the junction left unmatched. CDR1 is SEHNR and CDR2 is FQNEAQ in the germline V gene (reference sequence). This CDR3 reads CASSLEGGSSDTQYF. CDR3 bases: TGTGCCAGCAGCTTAGAGGGCGGGAGTTCAGATACGCAGTATTTT. Based on the CDR3 plus reference TRBV7-9 and TRBJ2-3, the full variable domain is DTGVSQNPRHKITKRGQNVTFRCDPISEHNRLYWYRQTLGQGPEFLTYFQNEAQLEKSRLLSDRFSAERPKGSFSTLEIQRTEQGDSAMYLCASSLEGGSSDTQYFGPGTRLTVL.

The chain has TRBV15 and TRBJ2-5; tentative D call: TRBD2 (5 bases). Deletions cut 7 bases from V and 3 bases from J, with 15 bases between. Germline assignment: CDR1 LNHNV and CDR2 YYDKDF (reference sequence). The CDR3 has 14 amino acids. The CDR3 DNA follows: TGTGCCACCAAGCGGACTCCTCGGGAAGAGACCCAGTACTTC. It codes for CATKRTPREETQYF.

The chain employs TRBV6-5 and TRBJ1-1, with TRBD1 identical over 8 bases. Germline assignment: CDR1 MNHEY and CDR2 SVGAGI. The V gene end was trimmed by 6 bases and the J gene end by 10 bases; junction bases not matched to a gene: 13. This CDR3 has 14 residues. CDR3 sequence (DNA): TGTGCCAGCAGCCCGACAGGGGCGCGGGTTACAGCTTTCTTT. This codes for CASSPTGARVTAFF.

This clone was counted a single time. The V gene is TRBV5-1, the J gene TRBJ2-7; 10 nucleotides match TRBD2. Germline assignment: CDR1 SGHRS and CDR2 YFSETQ. Germline trimming cut 0 bases from V and 4 bases from J; bases unmatched to any gene: 4. The CDR3 covers 15 residues. CDR3 sequence: CASSLESGRAYEQYF. In DNA, the CDR3 is TGCGCCAGCAGCTTGGAAAGCGGGAGGGCTTACGAGCAGTACTTC. Supplemented by reference TRBV5-1 and TRBJ2-7, the full variable domain reads KAGVTQTPRYLIKTRGQQVTLSCSPISGHRSVSWYQQTPGQGLQFLFEYFSETQRNKGNFPGRFSGRQFSNSRSEMNVSTLELGDSALYLCASSLESGRAYEQYFGPGTRLTVT.